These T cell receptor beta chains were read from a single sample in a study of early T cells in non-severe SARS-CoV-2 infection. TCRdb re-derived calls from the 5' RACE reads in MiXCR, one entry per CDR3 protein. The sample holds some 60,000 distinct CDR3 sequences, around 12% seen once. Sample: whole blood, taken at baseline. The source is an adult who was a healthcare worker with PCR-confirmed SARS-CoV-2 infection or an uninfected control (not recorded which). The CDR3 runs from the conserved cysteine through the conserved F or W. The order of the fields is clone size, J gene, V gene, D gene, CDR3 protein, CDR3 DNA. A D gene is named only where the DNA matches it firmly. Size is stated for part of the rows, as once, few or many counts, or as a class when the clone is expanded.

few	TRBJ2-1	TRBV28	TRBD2	CASSASGGASWNEQFF	TGTGCCAGCAGTGCCAGCGGGGGGGCCAGTTGGAATGAGCAGTTCTTC
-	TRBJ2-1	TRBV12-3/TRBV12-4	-	CASSSTRKDRNNEQFF	TGTGCCAGCAGTTCCACACGGAAAGACAGAAACAATGAGCAGTTCTTC
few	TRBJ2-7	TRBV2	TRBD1	CASRAPGQGPYEQYF	TGTGCCAGCAGGGCCCCGGGACAGGGGCCCTACGAGCAGTACTTC
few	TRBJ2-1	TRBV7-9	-	CASSRALGLYNEQFF	TGTGCCAGCAGCCGTGCCCTAGGCCTTTACAATGAGCAGTTCTTC
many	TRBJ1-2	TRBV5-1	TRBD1	CASSPLGQDYIGYTF	TGCGCCAGCAGCCCGCTCGGACAGGACTACATTGGCTACACCTTC
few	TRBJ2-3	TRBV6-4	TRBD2	CASSDSLAGPDTQYF	TGTGCCAGCAGTGATTCCCTAGCGGGACCAGATACGCAGTATTTT
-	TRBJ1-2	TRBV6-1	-	CASTKNSEVYYGYTF	TGTGCCAGCACTAAAAATTCGGAGGTCTACTATGGCTACACCTTC
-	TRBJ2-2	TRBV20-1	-	CSARDLNGRDTGELFF	TGCAGTGCTAGAGATCTAAACGGGAGAGATACCGGGGAGCTGTTTTTT
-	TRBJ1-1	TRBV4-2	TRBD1	CASSQARTGSTEAFF	TGTGCCAGCAGCCAAGCGAGGACAGGGAGCACTGAAGCTTTCTTT
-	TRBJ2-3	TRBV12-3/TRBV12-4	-	CASSLESDTQYF	TGTGCCAGCAGTTTAGAGTCAGATACGCAGTATTTT
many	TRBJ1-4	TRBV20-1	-	CSARDWAGLGEKLFF	TGCAGTGCTAGAGATTGGGCGGGGTTGGGGGAAAAACTGTTTTTT
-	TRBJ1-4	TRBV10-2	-	CASGLASNEKLFF	TGCGCCAGCGGGTTGGCCTCTAATGAAAAACTGTTTTTT
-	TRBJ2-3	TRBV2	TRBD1	CASSRDRSTDTQYF	TGTGCCAGCAGCCGGGACAGAAGCACAGATACGCAGTATTTT
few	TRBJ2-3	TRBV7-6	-	CASSHPGDTQYF	TGTGCCAGCAGCCACCCGGGAGATACGCAGTATTTT
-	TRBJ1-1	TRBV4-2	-	CASSQVDVDTEAFF	TGTGCCAGCAGCCAAGTGGACGTCGACACTGAAGCTTTCTTT
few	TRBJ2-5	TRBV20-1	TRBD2	CSGKGLAGEINYQETQYF	TGCAGTGGAAAGGGACTAGCGGGGGAAATAAACTACCAAGAGACCCAGTACTTC
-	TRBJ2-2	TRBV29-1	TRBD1	CSVRGQGADVELFF	TGCAGCGTTCGCGGACAGGGGGCCGACGTGGAGCTGTTTTTT
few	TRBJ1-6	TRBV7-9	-	CASTTVGSNSPLHF	TGTGCCAGCACCACAGTCGGGAGTAATTCACCCCTCCACTTT
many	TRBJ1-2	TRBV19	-	CASSMISLGYGYTF	TGTGCCAGTAGTATGATCAGCTTGGGGTATGGCTACACCTTC
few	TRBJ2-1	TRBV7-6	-	CASRGAGWDNEQFF	TGTGCCAGCAGGGGCGCAGGTTGGGACAATGAGCAGTTCTTC
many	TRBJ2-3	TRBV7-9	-	CASSPLGGTDTQYF	TGTGCCAGCAGCCCGCTAGGTGGCACAGATACGCAGTATTTT
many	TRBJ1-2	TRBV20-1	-	CSASVPKGYYGYTF	TGCAGTGCTAGTGTCCCTAAGGGGTACTATGGCTACACCTTC
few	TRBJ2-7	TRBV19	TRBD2	CASSIDSSGRYEQYF	TGTGCCAGTAGTATCGATTCTAGCGGGAGGTACGAGCAGTACTTC
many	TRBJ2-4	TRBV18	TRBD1	CASSPSDRKAKNIQYF	TGTGCCAGCTCACCCTCGGACAGGAAAGCCAAAAACATTCAGTACTTC
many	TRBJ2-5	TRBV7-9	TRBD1	CASSPPDRGSRETQYF	TGTGCCAGCAGCCCCCCGGACAGGGGGAGTAGAGAGACCCAGTACTTC
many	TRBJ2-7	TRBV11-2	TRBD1	CASSLVAGTGIYEQYF	TGTGCCAGCAGCTTAGTAGCCGGGACAGGTATCTACGAGCAGTACTTC
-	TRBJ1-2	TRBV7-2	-	CASSLAYGYTF	TGTGCCAGCAGCCTAGCCTATGGCTACACCTTC
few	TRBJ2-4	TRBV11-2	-	CASSLRISESNIQYF	TGTGCCAGCAGCTTAAGGATTAGTGAATCGAACATTCAGTACTTC
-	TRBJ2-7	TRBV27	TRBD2	CASSMGEGLAIHEQYF	TGTGCCAGCAGTATGGGAGAGGGACTAGCAATCCACGAGCAGTACTTC
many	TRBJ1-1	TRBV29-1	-	CSVEGGRTNTEAFF	TGCAGCGTTGAAGGGGGCAGGACGAACACTGAAGCTTTCTTT
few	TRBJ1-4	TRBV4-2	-	CASSPGREDEKLFF	TGTGCCAGCAGCCCAGGGAGGGAGGATGAAAAACTGTTTTTT
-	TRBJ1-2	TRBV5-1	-	CASSLVRGTNYGYTF	TGCGCCAGCAGCTTGGTTCGGGGTACCAACTATGGCTACACCTTC
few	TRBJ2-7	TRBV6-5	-	CASRGQPYEQYF	TGTGCCAGCAGGGGACAACCCTACGAGCAGTACTTC
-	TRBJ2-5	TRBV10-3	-	CAISKQGGRQETQYF	TGTGCCATCAGCAAACAGGGTGGGCGCCAAGAGACCCAGTACTTC
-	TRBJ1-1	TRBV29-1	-	CSVKRNTEAFF	TGCAGCGTCAAGAGGAACACTGAAGCTTTCTTT
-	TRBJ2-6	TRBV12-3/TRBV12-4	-	CASSPSGSGGLTGANVLTF	TGTGCCAGCAGTCCCTCAGGGAGCGGAGGATTAACTGGGGCCAACGTCCTGACTTTC
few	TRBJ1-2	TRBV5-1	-	CASSSPRGGDYGYTF	TGCGCCAGCAGCTCCCCTCGAGGGGGGGACTATGGCTACACCTTC
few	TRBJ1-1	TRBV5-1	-	CASSRVQATEAFF	TGCGCCAGCAGTCGGGTACAGGCCACTGAAGCTTTCTTT
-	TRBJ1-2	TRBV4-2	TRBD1	CASSQTGTGGVYGYTF	TGTGCCAGCAGCCAGACCGGGACAGGGGGCGTCTATGGCTACACCTTC
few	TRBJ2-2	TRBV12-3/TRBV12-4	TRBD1	CASSLREQGVLFF	TGTGCCAGCAGTTTACGGGAACAGGGGGTGCTGTTTTTT
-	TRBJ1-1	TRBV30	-	CAWRVYGNTEAFF	TGTGCCTGGAGGGTTTATGGGAACACTGAAGCTTTCTTT
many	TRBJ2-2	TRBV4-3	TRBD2	CASSQMTSGRSGELFF	TGCGCCAGCAGCCAAATGACTAGCGGGAGATCCGGGGAGCTGTTTTTT
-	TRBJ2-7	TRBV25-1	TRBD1	CASSDPGTGSYEQYF	TGTGCCAGCAGTGACCCCGGGACAGGGTCCTACGAGCAGTACTTC
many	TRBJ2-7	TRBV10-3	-	CAISDSVERSYEQYF	TGTGCCATCAGTGACTCGGTTGAGCGATCCTACGAGCAGTACTTC